This T cell receptor beta chain comes out of a study of T cell repertoires in ileal Crohn's disease. About the study: Median disease duration was about 7.9 years; 35% smoked at surgery. About half received postoperative treatment, about a dozen with thiopurines and roughly 20 anti-TNF. Study-wide results and limits: Compared with CD4 T cells, sorted CD8 cells carried more expanded clones.

Data came from immunoSEQ multiplex PCR; TCRdb stores just in-frame clones and leaves some out. Among 10,000 to 14,000 clones, about three quarters were seen once, and the ten largest hold about 4.1%. Regarding this clone: Its antigen is not identified.

Per germline, CDR1 SQVTM and CDR2 ANQGSEA. The CDR3 extends over 11 amino acids. After removal of 7 bases from V and 9 bases from J, the junction contained 4 bases not matched to a gene. V is TRBV29-1 and J is TRBJ1-2; 11 bases line up with TRBD1. This receptor was identified in an adult with Crohn's disease. The sample was ileal tissue. The CDR3 DNA follows: TGCAGCGACGGGACAGGGGGAAGCTACACCTTC. Translating it yields CSDGTGGSYTF.